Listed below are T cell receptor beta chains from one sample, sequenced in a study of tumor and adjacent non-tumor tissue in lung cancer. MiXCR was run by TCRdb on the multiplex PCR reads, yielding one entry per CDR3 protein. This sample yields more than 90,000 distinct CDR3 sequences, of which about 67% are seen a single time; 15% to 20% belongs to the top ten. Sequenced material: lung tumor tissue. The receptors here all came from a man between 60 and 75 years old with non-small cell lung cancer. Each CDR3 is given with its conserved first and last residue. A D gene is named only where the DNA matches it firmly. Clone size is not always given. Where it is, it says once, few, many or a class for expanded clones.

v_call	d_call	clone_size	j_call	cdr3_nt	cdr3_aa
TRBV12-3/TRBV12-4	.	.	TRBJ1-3	TGTGCCAGCAGTTTAGGTGGAAACACCATATATTTT	CASSLGGNTIYF
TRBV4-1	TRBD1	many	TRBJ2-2	TGCGCCAGCAGCCAAGACTGGGGGGGGACAGGGAAGAACACCGGGGAGCTGTTTTTT	CASSQDWGGTGKNTGELFF
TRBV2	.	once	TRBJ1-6	TGTGCCAGCACCATCAGCTCCTATAATTCACCCCTCCACTTT	CASTISSYNSPLHF
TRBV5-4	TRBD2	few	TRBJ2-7	TGTGCCAGCAGCCCCGAGACTAGCATCTCCTACGAGCAGTACTTC	CASSPETSISYEQYF
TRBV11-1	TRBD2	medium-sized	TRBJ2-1	TGTGCCAGCAGCCTCAGGGGGACTAGCGGGAAAAATGAGCAGTTCTTC	CASSLRGTSGKNEQFF
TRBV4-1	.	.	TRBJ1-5	TGCGCCAGCAGGCAAGCCGGGGTTGGAAGCAATCGGCCCCAGCATTTT	CASRQAGVGSNRPQHF
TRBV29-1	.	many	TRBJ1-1	TGCAGCGTGGCTGAGAGCATGAACACTGAAGCTTTCTTT	CSVAESMNTEAFF
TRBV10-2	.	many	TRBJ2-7	TGCGCCAGCAGCAACGGACAGTACTACGAGCAGTACTTC	CASSNGQYYEQYF
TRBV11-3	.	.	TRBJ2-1	TGTGCCAGCAGCTCACAAGCGGCCTCCTACAATGAGCAGTCCTTC	CASSSQAASYNEQSF
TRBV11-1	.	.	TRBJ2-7	TGTGCCAGCAGCTCGACTAGAGGCTACGAGCAGTACTTC	CASSSTRGYEQYF
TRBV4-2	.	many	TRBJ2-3	TGTGCCAGCAGCCAAGATATTCGGGTCAGCACAGATACGCAGTATTTT	CASSQDIRVSTDTQYF
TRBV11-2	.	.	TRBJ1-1	TGTGCCAGCAGCTTATGGGGGGGGAACACTGAAACTTTCTTT	CASSLWGGNTETFF
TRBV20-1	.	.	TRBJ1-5	TGCAGTGTCCAAGGACAGAGCAATCAGCCCCAGCACTTT	CSVQGQSNQPQHF
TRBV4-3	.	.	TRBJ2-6	TGCGCCAGCAGCCAAGATCGGCTCACGAGCTCTGGTTCCAACGTCCTGACTTTC	CASSQDRLTSSGSNVLTF
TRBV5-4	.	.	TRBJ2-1	TGTGCCAGCAGCTTGTGCTCGCCAAACATGCCCTACAATGAGCAGTTCTTC	CASSLCSPNMPYNEQFF
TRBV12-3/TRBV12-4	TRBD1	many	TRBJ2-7	TGTGCCAGCAGTCCCCTCCGGACAGGGAACTCCTACGAGCAGTACTTC	CASSPLRTGNSYEQYF
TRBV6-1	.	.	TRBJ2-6	TGTGCCAGCAGTGAAACAGACATGGGATGGCCTGGAGCCAACGTCCCGACTTTC	CASSETDMGWPGANVPTF
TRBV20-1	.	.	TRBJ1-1	TGCAGTGCTGACCGAGCGGGGACTAACACTGGAGCTTTCTTT	CSADRAGTNTGAFF
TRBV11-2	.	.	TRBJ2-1	TGTGCAAGCAGCTTAGTGGGGGAACTGTCTTACCGAGGGGAGCAGTTTTTC	CASSLVGELSYRGEQFF
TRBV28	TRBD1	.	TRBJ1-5	TGTGCCAGCAGTTTTCAGGGGGGCAATCAGCTCCAGCATTTT	CASSFQGGNQLQHF
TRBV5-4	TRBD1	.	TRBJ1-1	TGTGCCAGCACCGTTGGCCTAAATCGAGACAGGGGGCAAATTGAAGCTTTCTTT	CASTVGLNRDRGQIEAFF
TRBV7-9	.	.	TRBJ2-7	TGTGCCAGCAGCCGGGACTCTTTTCCAACCTACGAGCAGTACTTC	CASSRDSFPTYEQYF